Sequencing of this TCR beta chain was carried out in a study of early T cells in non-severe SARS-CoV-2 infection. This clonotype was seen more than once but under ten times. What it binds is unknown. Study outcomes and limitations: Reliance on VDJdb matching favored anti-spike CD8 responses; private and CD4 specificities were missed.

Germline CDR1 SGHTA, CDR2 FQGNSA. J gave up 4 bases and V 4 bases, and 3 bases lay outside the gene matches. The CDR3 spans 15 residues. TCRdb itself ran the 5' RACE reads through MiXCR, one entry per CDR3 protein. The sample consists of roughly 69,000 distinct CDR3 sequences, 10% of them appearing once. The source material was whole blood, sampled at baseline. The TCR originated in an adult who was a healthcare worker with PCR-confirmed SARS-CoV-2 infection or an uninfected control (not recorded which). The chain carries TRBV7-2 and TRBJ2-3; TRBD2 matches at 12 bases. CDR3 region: CASSSSSGRADTQYF. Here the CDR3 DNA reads TGTGCCAGCAGCTCCTCTAGCGGGAGGGCAGATACGCAGTATTTT. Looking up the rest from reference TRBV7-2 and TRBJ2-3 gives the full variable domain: GAGVSQSPSNKVTEKGKDVELRCDPISGHTALYWYRQSLGQGLEFLIYFQGNSAPDKSGLPSDRFSAERTGGSVSTLTIQRTQQEDSAVYLCASSSSSGRADTQYFGPGTRLTVL.